The clone carrying this TCR beta chain was seen a handful of times. The antigen remains undetermined. Caucasian individuals from Russia who were healthy and aged about 6 to 90 acted as donors. The CDR3 is 16 residues long. Trimming shortened V by 0 bases and J by 3 bases, and 14 bases separated the two germline ends. Germline loops: CDR1 DFQATT, CDR2 SNEGSKA (reference sequence). The data stem from a study of blood T cells in healthy people across ages. Findings of the study overall: Estimates based on one million T cells were treated as lower bounds.

The second PCR ran roughly 7 to 12 cycles with a sample-barcoded 5' primer and J-beta primers. In TCRdb, the 5' RACE reads were re-called with MiXCR into one record per CDR3 protein. The table lists about 780,000 distinct CDR3 sequences, 35% to 50% of them singletons. This chain links TRBV20-1 with TRBJ2-2; the D gene is possibly TRBD1 (5 bases). The sequence came from a man older than 75 in good health. Material for sequencing was blood. CDR3 sequence (DNA): TGCAGTGCTAGAGATTGGGGCCAGGGTGACACCGGGGAGCTGTTTTTT. Protein: CSARDWGQGDTGELFF.